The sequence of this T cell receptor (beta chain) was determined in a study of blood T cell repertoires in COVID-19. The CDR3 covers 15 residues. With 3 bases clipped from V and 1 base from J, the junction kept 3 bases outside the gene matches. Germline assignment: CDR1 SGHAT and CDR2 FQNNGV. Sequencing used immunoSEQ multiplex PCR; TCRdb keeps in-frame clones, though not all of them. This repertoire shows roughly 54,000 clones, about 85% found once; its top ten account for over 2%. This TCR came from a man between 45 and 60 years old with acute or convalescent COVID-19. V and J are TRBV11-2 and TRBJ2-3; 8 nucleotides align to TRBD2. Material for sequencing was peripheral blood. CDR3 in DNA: TGTGCCAGCAGCTTGGCGGGGGGCCGCACAGATACGCAGTATTTT. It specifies CASSLAGGRTDTQYF.